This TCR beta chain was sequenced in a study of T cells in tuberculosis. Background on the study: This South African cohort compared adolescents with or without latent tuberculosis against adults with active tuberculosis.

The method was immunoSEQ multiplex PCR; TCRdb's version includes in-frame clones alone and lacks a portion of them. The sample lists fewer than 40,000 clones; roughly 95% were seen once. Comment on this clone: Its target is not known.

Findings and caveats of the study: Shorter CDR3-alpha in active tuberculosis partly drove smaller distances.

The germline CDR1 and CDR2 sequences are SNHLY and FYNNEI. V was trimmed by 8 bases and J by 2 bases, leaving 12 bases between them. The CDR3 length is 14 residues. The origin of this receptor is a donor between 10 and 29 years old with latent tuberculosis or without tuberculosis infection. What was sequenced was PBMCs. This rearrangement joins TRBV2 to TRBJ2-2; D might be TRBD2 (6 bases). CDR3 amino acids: CASGGGINTGELFF. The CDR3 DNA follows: TGTGCCAGCGGCGGAGGGATAAACACCGGGGAGCTGTTTTTT.